This T cell receptor beta chain was recovered during a study of Graves' ophthalmopathy and Graves' hyperthyroidism. V lost 5 bases and J lost 6; bases outside the gene matches: 3. There are 13 residues in the CDR3. As the template, RNA transcripts were used to amplify TCR beta CDR3 regions. First-round RT-PCR with HTBI primers preceded a second-round multiplex PCR. TCRdb re-called the multiplex PCR reads with MiXCR, one entry per CDR3 protein. The data contain about 550,000 distinct CDR3 sequences, under 45% of them singletons. This clonotype was seen repeatedly, ten times or more. Its antigen is not identified. Study results and limitations: The model predicted ophthalmopathy progression with around 70% sensitivity and approximately 72% specificity.

The chain joins TRBV12-3 or TRBV12-4 to TRBJ1-1, with 10 positions matching TRBD1. The clonotype comes from an adult man with Graves' hyperthyroidism. The sample taken for sequencing was peripheral blood or thyroid tissue (not recorded which). Here the CDR3 reads CASSRQGAPEAFF. The CDR3 DNA follows: TGTGCCAGCAGTAGACAGGGGGCTCCTGAAGCTTTCTTT.